This T cell receptor (beta chain) was obtained from a study of T cells in Graves' hyperthyroidism and ophthalmopathy (dated by TCRdb to between 2018 and 2021). The study in broad terms: Peripheral blood samples were taken at the time of initial diagnosis, prior to any treatment. For training and testing, the 110 or so patients in the discovery cohort were randomly divided in a 7:3 ratio. In addition, the study compared T-cell repertoires in thyroid tissue and in blood from roughly 6 Graves' hyperthyroidism patients. Prospective prediction of ophthalmopathy was tested in an independent validation cohort of approximately 18 hyperthyroidism patients and 15 to 17 patients who later progressed to ophthalmopathy. A discovery cohort of about a hundred patients, about 40 with Graves' ophthalmopathy and more than 55 with stable Graves' hyperthyroidism, was used to find distinguishing TCR V-J signatures. The paper describes TCR Vbeta CDR3 sequencing of 120 to 150 peripheral blood samples, made up of around 41 ophthalmopathy patients, around 78 hyperthyroidism patients and 17 progressor patients. After blood sampling, hyperthyroidism patients were treated with methimazole at a starting dose of 30 mg daily, and ophthalmopathy patients were treated with high-dose intravenous methylprednisolone. Overall study results and their limits: In cross-validation, a model built on a 13 V-J signature told ophthalmopathy apart from stable hyperthyroidism with 85% to 90% sensitivity and 81% to 82% specificity, and in testing the same model reached 80%/75%. Most expanded thyroid clonotypes (frequency above 0.001) were also detected in blood, suggesting blood repertoires may reflect thyroid immune responses. No statistical method was used to set the sample size in advance, and investigators knew the group allocation. In validation, progression to ophthalmopathy was predicted by the model with 70.59% sensitivity and 72% to 85% specificity, a median of approximately 6.5 months before onset.

From the germline V gene (reference sequence), CDR1 is WNHNN and CDR2 is SYGVQD. V loses 2 bases at its end and J loses 7 bases; junction bases beyond the gene matches: 18. The CDR3 contains 18 residues, cysteine and phenylalanine counted. The read is trimmed to its CDR3 DNA, 54 bases read in frame from base 1. The TCR beta CDR3 regions were amplified from the RNA transcripts. The first round of RT-PCR for the TCR CDR3 was performed with the HTBI primer set and the Qiagen OneStep RT-PCR kit. A second multiplex PCR round built the libraries, followed by size selection and purification. Paired-end sequencing of the libraries was performed with 100 bp reads on an Illumina HiSeq2000. Processing in the source paper ran as follows. Raw data were processed with SOAPnuke, discarding reads with adapters, uncalled bases, mean Phred below 15, or no exact constant-primer or identifier match. COPE v1.2.5 was used to merge the high-quality paired reads, and each unique nucleotide sequence was defined as a clonotype. Clonotypes were aligned to IMGT TRBV, TRBD and TRBJ reference segments using MiTCR v1.1. Only V-J combinations with frequency above 0.0001, covering 99.2% of repertoires, were analysed. The TCS score was defined as the ratio of F50 (clonal expansion) to E x V (chaos), calculated using BLOSUM62-based TCRdist between CDR3 peptides within each V-J. Welch's t-statistics and random forest reduced around 510 V-J features to roughly 13, which were used in a naive Bayes classifier (R e1071). The public reads were run again by TCRdb, first through fastp at Q25 and then through MiXCR, and only productive beta chains were kept. Rows are unified per CDR3 protein, each entry keeping the most common DNA and genes. V and J calls and clone size were set by TCRdb, not the authors. Within this sample are around 600,000 distinct CDR3 sequences, with over 12% of them counted one time only. The ten largest clonotypes hold 7% to 9% of the sample.

Remarks on this clonotype: This receptor's antigen is unknown. The sample holds no much larger clone one base away, and base qualities are not on file.

Ophthalmopathy patients had moderately to severely active disease, Clinical Activity Score of at least 3, NOSPECS grade of at least 4, and duration under 3 months. Any patient with an uncontrolled infection, another autoimmune disease, pregnancy or lactation was excluded. Diagnoses were established on the basis of clinical symptoms, serum thyroxine and TRAb, thyroid ultrasound, and orbital computed tomography. Ficoll-Paque density gradient centrifugation was used to isolate PBMCs from approximately 10 ml of fresh peripheral blood. Trizol reagent was used to extract total RNA, and RNA quality was then checked on an Agilent 2100 Bioanalyzer.

The source material was blood. This receptor was taken from a woman younger than 30 with Graves' ophthalmopathy. The rearranged chain carries TRBV10-1 and TRBJ2-7, and TRBD2 aligns with 9 junction nucleotides. The sequence in DNA is TGCGCCAGCAGTGAGGAATCGGTACTAGCGGGCTCGGGAGGGGAGCAGTACTTC. This translates into CASSEESVLAGSGGEQYF.